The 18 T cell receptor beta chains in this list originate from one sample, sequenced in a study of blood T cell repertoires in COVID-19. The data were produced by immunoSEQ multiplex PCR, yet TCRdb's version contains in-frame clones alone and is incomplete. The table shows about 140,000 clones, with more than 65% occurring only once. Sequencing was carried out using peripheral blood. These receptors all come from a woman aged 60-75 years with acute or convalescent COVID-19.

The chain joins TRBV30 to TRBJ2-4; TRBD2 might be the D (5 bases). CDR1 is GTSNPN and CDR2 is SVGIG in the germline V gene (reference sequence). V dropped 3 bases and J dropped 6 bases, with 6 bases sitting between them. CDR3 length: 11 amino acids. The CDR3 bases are TGTGCCTGGAGCGAGGGAAACATTCAGTACTTC. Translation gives CAWSEGNIQYF.

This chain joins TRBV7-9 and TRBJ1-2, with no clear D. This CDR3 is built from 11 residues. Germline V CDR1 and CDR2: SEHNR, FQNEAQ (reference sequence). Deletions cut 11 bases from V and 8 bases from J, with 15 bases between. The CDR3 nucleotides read TGTGCCGCCAGTGTCAGCGTGGGCTACACCTTC. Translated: CAASVSVGYTF.

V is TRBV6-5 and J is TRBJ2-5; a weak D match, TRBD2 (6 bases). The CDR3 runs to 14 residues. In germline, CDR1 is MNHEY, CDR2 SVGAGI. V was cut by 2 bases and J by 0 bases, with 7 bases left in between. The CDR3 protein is CASSYLANQETQYF. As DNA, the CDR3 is TGTGCCAGCAGTTACCTAGCGAACCAAGAGACCCAGTACTTC.

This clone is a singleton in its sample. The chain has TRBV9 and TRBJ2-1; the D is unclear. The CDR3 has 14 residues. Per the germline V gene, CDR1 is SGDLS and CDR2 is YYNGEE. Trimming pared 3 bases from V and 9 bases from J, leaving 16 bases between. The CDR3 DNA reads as TGTGCCAGCAGCGCACGTCGCGCGCCGGGTGAGCAGTTCTTC. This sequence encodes CASSARRAPGEQFF.

The CDR3 coding sequence is TGTGCCAGCAGTTTATCTGGTAGCGGGAGTACAGATACGCAGTATTTT. Residues: CASSLSGSGSTDTQYF. This sequence joins TRBV28 and TRBJ2-3, with TRBD2 identical over 9 bases. Germline trimming cut 1 base from V and 3 bases from J; bases unmatched to any gene: 5. Germline CDR1 is MDHEN and CDR2 is SYDVKM. This CDR3 has 16 amino acids.

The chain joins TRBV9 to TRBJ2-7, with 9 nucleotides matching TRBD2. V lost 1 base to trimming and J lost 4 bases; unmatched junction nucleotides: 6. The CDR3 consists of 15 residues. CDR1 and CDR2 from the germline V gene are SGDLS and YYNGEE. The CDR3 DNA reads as TGTGCCAGCAGCGTATACGGCGGGAGGGATTACGAGCAGTACTTC. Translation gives CASSVYGGRDYEQYF.

The CDR3 DNA reads as TGTGCCACCAGCAGAGATGACCGACTAGCGGGAGCTGGGGAGCAGTTCTTC. Translating it yields CATSRDDRLAGAGEQFF. The V call is TRBV15, the J call TRBJ2-1; 12 nucleotides line up with TRBD2. This CDR3 region has 17 residues. The V segment lost 0 bases and the J segment 10 bases; nucleotides outside the gene matches: 10. Per the germline V gene, CDR1 is LNHNV and CDR2 is YYDKDF (reference sequence).

As DNA, the CDR3 is TGCGCCAGCAGCTTGGTTAGTATAGATGAAGCTTTCTTT. Amino acid sequence: CASSLVSIDEAFF. The chain is built from TRBV5-1 and TRBJ1-1, with D hard to call. This CDR3 contains 13 residues. Germline V gene sequence: CDR1 SGHRS, CDR2 YFSETQ. The V gene lost 0 bases and the J gene lost 7 bases, with 10 bases spanning the gap.

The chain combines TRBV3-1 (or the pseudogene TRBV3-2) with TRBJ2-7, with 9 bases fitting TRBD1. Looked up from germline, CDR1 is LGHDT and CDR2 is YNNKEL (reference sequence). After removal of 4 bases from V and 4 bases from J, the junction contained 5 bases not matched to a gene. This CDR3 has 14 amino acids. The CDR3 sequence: CASSRTGDLYEQYF. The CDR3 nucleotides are TGTGCCAGCAGCCGGACAGGGGACCTGTACGAGCAGTACTTC.

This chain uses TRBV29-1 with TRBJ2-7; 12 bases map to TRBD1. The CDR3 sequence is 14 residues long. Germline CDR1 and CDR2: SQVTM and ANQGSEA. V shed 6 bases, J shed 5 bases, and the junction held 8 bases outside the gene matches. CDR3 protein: CSVVRDRGPNEQYF. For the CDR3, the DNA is TGCAGCGTGGTCCGGGACAGGGGGCCCAACGAGCAGTACTTC.

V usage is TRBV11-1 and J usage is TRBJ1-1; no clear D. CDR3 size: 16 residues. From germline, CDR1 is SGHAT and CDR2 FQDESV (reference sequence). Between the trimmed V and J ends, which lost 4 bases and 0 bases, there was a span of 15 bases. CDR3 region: CASSSKTRDMNTEAFF. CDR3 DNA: TGTGCCAGCAGCTCAAAAACGCGGGATATGAACACTGAAGCTTTCTTT.

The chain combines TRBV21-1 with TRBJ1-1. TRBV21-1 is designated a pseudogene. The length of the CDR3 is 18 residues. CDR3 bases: TGTGCCAGCAGCAAAGTCTTTCGGCGGAACATACCGAACACTGAAGCTTTCTTT. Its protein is CASSKVFRRNIPNTEAFF.

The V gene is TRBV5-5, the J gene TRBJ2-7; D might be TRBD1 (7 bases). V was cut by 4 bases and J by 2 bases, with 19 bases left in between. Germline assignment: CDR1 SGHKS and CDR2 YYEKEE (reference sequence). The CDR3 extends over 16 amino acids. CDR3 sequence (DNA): TGTGCCAGCAGCCCGGGGGACAGAGCTACAACCTACGAGCAGTACTTC. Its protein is CASSPGDRATTYEQYF.

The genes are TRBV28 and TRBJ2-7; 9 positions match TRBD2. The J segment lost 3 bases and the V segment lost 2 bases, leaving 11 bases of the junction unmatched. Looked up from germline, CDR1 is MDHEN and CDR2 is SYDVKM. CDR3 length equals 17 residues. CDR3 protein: CASSLNLRASGNYEQYF. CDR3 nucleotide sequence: TGTGCCAGCAGTTTAAATCTTCGGGCTAGCGGGAACTACGAGCAGTACTTC.

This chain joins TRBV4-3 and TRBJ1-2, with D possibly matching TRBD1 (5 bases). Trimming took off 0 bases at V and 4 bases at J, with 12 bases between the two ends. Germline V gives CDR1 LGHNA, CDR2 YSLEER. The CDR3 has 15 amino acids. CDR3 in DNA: TGCGCCAGCAGCCAAGATGTACAGGACCGCTATGGCTACACCTTC. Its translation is CASSQDVQDRYGYTF.

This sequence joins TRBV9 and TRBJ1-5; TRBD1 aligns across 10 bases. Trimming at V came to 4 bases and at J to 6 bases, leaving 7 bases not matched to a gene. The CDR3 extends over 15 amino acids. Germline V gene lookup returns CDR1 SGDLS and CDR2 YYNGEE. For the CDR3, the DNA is TGTGCCAGCAGCCCCGGGACAGGGGTGTTTCAGCCCCAGCATTTT. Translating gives CASSPGTGVFQPQHF. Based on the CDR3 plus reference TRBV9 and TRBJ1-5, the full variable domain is DSGVTQTPKHLITATGQRVTLRCSPRSGDLSVYWYQQSLDQGLQFLIQYYNGEERAKGNILERFSAQQFPDLHSELNLSSLELGDSALYFCASSPGTGVFQPQHFGDGTRLSIL.

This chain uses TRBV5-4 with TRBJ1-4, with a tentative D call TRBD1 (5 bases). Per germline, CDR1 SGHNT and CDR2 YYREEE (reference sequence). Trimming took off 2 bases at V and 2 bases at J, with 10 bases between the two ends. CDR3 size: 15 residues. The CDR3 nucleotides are TGTGCCAGCAGCTTTGGCGGGGCCACTAATGAAAAACTGTTTTTT. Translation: CASSFGGATNEKLFF.

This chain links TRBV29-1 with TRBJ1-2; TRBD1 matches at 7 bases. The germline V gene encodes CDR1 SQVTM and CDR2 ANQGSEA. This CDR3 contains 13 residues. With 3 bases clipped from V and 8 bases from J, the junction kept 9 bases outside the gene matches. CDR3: CSVDGQGVGGYTF. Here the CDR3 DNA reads TGCAGCGTTGATGGCCAGGGGGTAGGCGGCTACACCTTC.